The present entry profiles one T cell receptor (beta chain) with its context. The antigen remains unidentified. The data were obtained in a study of CD8 T cells in ankylosing spondylitis. Overall study results and limits: For ankylosing spondylitis blood, a TCR beta motif of seven to nine highly homologous variants appeared characteristic. With a CD8+ phenotype, disease-linked clones were relatively rare in peripheral blood.

Germline V gene sequence: CDR1 DFQATT, CDR2 SNEGSKA (reference sequence). The V and J ends lost 1 base and 10 bases respectively, with 11 bases between them. The CDR3 contains 12 residues. Molecular-barcoded quantitative 5'-RACE produced these TCR beta libraries. TCRdb ran MiXCR on the 5' RACE reads and lists one entry per CDR3 protein. Among about 310,000 distinct CDR3 sequences listed, roughly 20% were seen once. The J gene is TRBJ2-1, the V gene TRBV20-1; D call uncertain. The clonotype was recovered from a female donor with ankylosing spondylitis or in good health (not recorded which). Sequenced sample: blood, either unsorted or a sorted T cell fraction (not recorded which). The CDR3 region is CSARVGSREQFF. The DNA of the CDR3 is TGCAGTGCTAGAGTGGGTAGCCGAGAGCAGTTCTTC.